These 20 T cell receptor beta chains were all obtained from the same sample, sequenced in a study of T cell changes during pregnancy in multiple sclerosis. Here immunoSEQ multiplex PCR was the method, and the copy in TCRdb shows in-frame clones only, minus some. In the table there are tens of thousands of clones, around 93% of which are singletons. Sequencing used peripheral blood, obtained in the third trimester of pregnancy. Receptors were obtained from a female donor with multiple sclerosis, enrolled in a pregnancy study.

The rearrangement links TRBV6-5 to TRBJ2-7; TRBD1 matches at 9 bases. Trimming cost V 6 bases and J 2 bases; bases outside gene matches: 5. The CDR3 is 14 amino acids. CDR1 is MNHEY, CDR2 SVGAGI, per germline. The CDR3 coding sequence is TGTGCCAGCAGGCCTACAGGGGGCGCCTACGAGCAGTACTTC. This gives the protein CASRPTGGAYEQYF.

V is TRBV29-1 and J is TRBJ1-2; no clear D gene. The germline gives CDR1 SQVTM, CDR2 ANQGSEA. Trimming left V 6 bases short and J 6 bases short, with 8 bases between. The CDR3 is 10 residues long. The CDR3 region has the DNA TGCAGCGTACTGAGGGATGGCTACACCTTC. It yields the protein CSVLRDGYTF.

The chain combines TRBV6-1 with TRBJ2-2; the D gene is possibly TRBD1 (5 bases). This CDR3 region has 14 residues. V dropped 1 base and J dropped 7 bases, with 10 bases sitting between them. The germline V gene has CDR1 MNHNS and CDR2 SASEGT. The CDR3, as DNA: TGTGCCAGCAGTGAAGAGCCAGGGCTCGGGGAGCTGTTTTTT. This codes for CASSEEPGLGELFF.

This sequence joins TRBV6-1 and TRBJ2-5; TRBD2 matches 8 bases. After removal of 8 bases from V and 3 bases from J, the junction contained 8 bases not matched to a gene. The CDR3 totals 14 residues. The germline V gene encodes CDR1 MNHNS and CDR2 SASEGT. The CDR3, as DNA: TGTGCCAGCCATCGGGGGGGGGTAGAAGAGACCCAGTACTTC. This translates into CASHRGGVEETQYF.

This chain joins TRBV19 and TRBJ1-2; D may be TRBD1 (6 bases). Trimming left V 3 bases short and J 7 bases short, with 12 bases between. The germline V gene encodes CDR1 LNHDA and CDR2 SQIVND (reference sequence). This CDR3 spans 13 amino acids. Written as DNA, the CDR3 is TGTGCCAGTAGTATTGGGGACATTCGTGGCTACACCTTC. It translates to CASSIGDIRGYTF.

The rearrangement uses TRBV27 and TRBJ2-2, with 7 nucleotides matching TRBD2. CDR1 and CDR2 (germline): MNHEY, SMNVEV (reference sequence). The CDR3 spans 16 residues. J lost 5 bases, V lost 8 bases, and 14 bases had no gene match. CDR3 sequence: CASLNPGRGRTGELFF. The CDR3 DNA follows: TGTGCCAGCCTTAACCCTGGGCGGGGGAGGACCGGGGAGCTGTTTTTT.

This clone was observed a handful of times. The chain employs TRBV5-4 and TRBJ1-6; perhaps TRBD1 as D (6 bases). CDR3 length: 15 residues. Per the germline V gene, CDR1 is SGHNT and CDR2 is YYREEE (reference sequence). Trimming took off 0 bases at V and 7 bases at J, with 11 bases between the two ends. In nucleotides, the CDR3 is TGTGCCAGCAGCTTGGCAGGGGCGGAGAATTCACCCCTCCACTTT. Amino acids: CASSLAGAENSPLHF.

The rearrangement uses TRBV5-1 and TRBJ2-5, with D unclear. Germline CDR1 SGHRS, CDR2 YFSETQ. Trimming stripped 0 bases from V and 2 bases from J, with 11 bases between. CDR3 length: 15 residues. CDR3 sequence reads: CASSLASRLQETQYF. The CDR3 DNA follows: TGCGCCAGCAGCTTGGCCTCACGGTTACAAGAGACCCAGTACTTC.

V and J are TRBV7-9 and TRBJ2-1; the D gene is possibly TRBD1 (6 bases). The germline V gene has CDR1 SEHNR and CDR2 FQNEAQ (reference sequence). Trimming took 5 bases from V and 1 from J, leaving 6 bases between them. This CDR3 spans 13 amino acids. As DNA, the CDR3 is TGTGCCAGCAGCGGACAGTCCTACAATGAGCAGTTCTTC. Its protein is CASSGQSYNEQFF.

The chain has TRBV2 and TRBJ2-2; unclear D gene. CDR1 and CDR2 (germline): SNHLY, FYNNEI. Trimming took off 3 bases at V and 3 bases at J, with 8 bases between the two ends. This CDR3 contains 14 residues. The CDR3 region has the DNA TGTGCCAGCAGTGATAGCCAGCACACCGGGGAGCTGTTTTTT. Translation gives CASSDSQHTGELFF.

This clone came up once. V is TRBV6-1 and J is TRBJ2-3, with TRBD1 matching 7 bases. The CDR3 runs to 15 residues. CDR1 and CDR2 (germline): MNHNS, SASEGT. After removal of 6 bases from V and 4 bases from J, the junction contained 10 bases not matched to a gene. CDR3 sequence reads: CASSDNRGGSDTQYF. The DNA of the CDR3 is TGTGCCAGCAGCGACAACAGGGGTGGGTCAGATACGCAGTATTTT.

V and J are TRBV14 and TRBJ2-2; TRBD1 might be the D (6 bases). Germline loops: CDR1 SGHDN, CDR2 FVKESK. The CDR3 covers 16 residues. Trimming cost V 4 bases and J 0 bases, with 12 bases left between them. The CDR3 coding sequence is TGTGCCAGCAGCCTCTGGGGGCTCGCGAACACCGGGGAGCTGTTTTTT. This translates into CASSLWGLANTGELFF. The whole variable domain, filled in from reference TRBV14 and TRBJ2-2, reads EAGVTQFPSHSVIEKGQTVTLRCDPISGHDNLYWYRRVMGKEIKFLLHFVKESKQDESGMPNNRFLAERTGGTYSTLKVQPAELEDSGVYFCASSLWGLANTGELFFGEGSRLTVL.

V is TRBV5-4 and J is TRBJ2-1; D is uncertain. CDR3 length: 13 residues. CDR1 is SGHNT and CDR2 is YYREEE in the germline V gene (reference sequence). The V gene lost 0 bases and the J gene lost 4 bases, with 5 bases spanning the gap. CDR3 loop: CASSLDRYNEQFF. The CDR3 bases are TGTGCCAGCAGCTTGGACAGATACAATGAGCAGTTCTTC.

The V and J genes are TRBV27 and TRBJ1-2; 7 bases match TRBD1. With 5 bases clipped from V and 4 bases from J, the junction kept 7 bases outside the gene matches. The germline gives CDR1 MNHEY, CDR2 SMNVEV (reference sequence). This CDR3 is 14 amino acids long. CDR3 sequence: CASSPPGTAYGYTF. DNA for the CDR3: TGTGCCAGCAGTCCCCCAGGGACAGCCTATGGCTACACCTTC.

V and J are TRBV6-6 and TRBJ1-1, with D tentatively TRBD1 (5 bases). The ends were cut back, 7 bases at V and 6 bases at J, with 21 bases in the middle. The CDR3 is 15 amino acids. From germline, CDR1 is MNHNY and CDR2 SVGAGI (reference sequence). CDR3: CASIPSGGGGAEAFF. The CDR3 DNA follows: TGTGCCAGCATCCCTTCTGGGGGGGGAGGGGCTGAAGCTTTCTTT.

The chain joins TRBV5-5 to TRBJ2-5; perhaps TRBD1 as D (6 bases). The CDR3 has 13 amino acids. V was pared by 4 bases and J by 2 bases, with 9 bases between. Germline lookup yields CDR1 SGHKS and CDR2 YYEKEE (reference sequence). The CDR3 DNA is TGTGCCAGCAGCCCGGACAGACAAGAGACCCAGTACTTC. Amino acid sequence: CASSPDRQETQYF.

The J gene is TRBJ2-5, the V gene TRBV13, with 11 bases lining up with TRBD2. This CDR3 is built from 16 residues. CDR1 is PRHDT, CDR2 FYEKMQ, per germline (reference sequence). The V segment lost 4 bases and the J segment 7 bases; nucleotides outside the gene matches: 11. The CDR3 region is CASSSSTSGALGTQYF. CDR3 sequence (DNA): TGTGCCAGCAGCTCCTCGACTAGCGGGGCCCTGGGGACCCAGTACTTC. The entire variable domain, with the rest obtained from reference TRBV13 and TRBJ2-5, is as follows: AAGVIQSPRHLIKEKRETATLKCYPIPRHDTVYWYQQGPGQDPQFLISFYEKMQSDKGSIPDRFSAQQFSDYHSELNMSSLELGDSALYFCASSSSTSGALGTQYFGPGTRLLVL.

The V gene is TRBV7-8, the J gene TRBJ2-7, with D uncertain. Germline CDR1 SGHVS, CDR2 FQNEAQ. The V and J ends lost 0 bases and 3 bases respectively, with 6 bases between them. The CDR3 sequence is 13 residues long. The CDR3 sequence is CASSLARSYEQYF. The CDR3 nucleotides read TGTGCCAGCAGCTTAGCGCGGAGCTACGAGCAGTACTTC.

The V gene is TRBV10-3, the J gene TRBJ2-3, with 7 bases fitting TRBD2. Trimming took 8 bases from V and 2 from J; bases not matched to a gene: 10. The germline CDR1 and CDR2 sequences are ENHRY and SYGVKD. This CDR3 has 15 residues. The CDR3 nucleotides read TGTGCCATCTCCCTAAGCGGGGCCCCCACAGATACGCAGTATTTT. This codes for CAISLSGAPTDTQYF.

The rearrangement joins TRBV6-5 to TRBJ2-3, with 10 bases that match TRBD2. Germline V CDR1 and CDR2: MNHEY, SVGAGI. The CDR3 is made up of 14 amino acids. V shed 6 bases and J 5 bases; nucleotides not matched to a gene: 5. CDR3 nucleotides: TGTGCCAGCAGCCTAGCGGGGGTTGGAGATACGCAGTATTTT. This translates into CASSLAGVGDTQYF.